One and the same sample provided the 14 T cell receptor beta chains below, sequenced in a study of cytomegalovirus exposure and HLA in healthy donors listed by TCRdb under 2017. The library was produced with the immunoSEQ multiplex PCR assay. For the multiplex PCR, a mixture combining 60 forward primers for TCR Vbeta segments and 13 reverse primers for TCR Jbeta segments was used. In its TCRdb copy, this immuneACCESS table keeps in-frame sequences only and misses some clones. Where compared with another copy, unresolved V genes explain less than half of these, and the others have no known cause. In this sample the table shows about 130,000 clones, around 75% of which occur a single time. The ten top clones hold more than 2.5% of the sample. Sequencing input: PBMCs. These receptors all come from a woman aged 45-60 years in good health and CMV-seronegative.

This clone has more than one count but fewer than ten. The DNA for the CDR3 is TGTGCCAGCAGGACCGGGACTAGCGGGAGAGGTGAGCAGTTCTTC. Translation: CASRTGTSGRGEQFF. The gene calls are TRBV2 and TRBJ2-1, with 14 nucleotides matching TRBD2. With V trimmed by 6 bases and J by 9 bases, 7 bases remained unmatched. Germline values: CDR1 SNHLY, CDR2 FYNNEI. The CDR3 length is 15 residues.

This clone was counted a single time. The gene calls are TRBV30 and TRBJ2-1; D ambiguous. With 7 bases removed from V and 2 bases from J, the gap between germline ends came to 12 bases. CDR1 and CDR2 (germline): GTSNPN, SVGIG (reference sequence). This CDR3 region has 13 residues. CDR3 sequence: CASGPPPYNEQFF. In DNA, the CDR3 is TGTGCCTCCGGTCCGCCACCCTACAATGAGCAGTTCTTC.

This sequence joins TRBV20-1 and TRBJ2-7; perhaps TRBD1 as D (5 bases). Trimming shortened V by 5 bases and J by 2 bases, and 7 bases separated the two germline ends. The CDR3 has 11 amino acids. CDR1 DFQATT and CDR2 SNEGSKA come from the germline V gene (reference sequence). The CDR3 region has the DNA TGCAGTGCTGGGGCCACCTACGAGCAGTACTTC. Translated: CSAGATYEQYF.

The chain's CDR3 is CASSFGGRAGTGELFF. The CDR3 nucleotides read TGTGCCAGTAGTTTTGGGGGGAGGGCCGGCACCGGGGAGCTGTTTTTT. This chain uses TRBV19 with TRBJ2-2; 7 bases match TRBD2. CDR1 LNHDA and CDR2 SQIVND come from the germline V gene (reference sequence). V gave up 5 bases and J gave up 4 bases; unmatched junction bases: 10. CDR3 length: 16 residues.

The rearrangement uses TRBV2 and TRBJ2-1; 10 positions match TRBD2. Germline V CDR1 and CDR2: SNHLY, FYNNEI. The CDR3 consists of 15 residues. Trimming cost V 7 bases and J 6 bases; bases outside gene matches: 9. In DNA, the CDR3 is TGTGCCAGCACAAGAGAGCGGGAGGGAGGCAATGAGCAGTTCTTC. Encoded protein: CASTREREGGNEQFF.

By frequency in the sample, this clone is medium-sized. The V call is TRBV14, the J call TRBJ1-3; D remains unclear. Germline V gene data show CDR1 as SGHDN and CDR2 as FVKESK. The CDR3 spans 12 residues. Trimming took off 5 bases at V and 5 bases at J, with 7 bases between the two ends. CDR3 nucleotides: TGTGCCAGCAGCTCATACAGAAACACCATATATTTT. Its translation is CASSSYRNTIYF.

This clone was detected a few times. The chain joins TRBV7-2 to TRBJ2-2, with TRBD2 matching over 8 bases. V lost 1 base and J lost 7; bases outside the gene matches: 2. Per germline, CDR1 SGHTA and CDR2 FQGNSA. This CDR3 has 14 residues. CDR3 sequence (DNA): TGTGCCAGCAGCTTAGACGGGAGGGGCGGGGAGCTGTTTTTT. This sequence encodes CASSLDGRGGELFF. Supplemented by reference TRBV7-2 and TRBJ2-2, the full variable domain reads GAGVSQSPSNKVTEKGKDVELRCDPISGHTALYWYRQSLGQGLEFLIYFQGNSAPDKSGLPSDRFSAERTGGSVSTLTIQRTQQEDSAVYLCASSLDGRGGELFFGEGSRLTVL.

The V and J genes are TRBV19 and TRBJ1-1; D remains unclear. Looked up from germline, CDR1 is LNHDA and CDR2 is SQIVND (reference sequence). There are 14 residues in the CDR3. Trimming pared 6 bases from V and 7 bases from J, leaving 18 bases between. In DNA form, the CDR3 reads TGTGCCAGTAGCCGTCACGAGGGCCTCCTTGAAGCTTTCTTT. As protein: CASSRHEGLLEAFF.

This sequence joins TRBV5-1 and TRBJ2-7; the D gene is possibly TRBD1 (6 bases). CDR3 length: 12 amino acids. Per the germline V gene, CDR1 is SGHRS and CDR2 is YFSETQ. Trimming removed 0 bases from V and 5 bases from J, with 6 bases in between. The CDR3 DNA follows: TGCGCCAGCAGCTTGGCAGGGGACGAGCAGTACTTC. Translated, it gives CASSLAGDEQYF.

The J gene is TRBJ1-1, the V gene TRBV7-2; D gene ambiguous. Germline values: CDR1 SGHTA, CDR2 FQGNSA. The CDR3 totals 12 residues. Deletions cut 6 bases from V and 2 bases from J, with 7 bases between. As DNA, the CDR3 is TGTGCCAGCAGACCCTATAACACTGAAGCTTTCTTT. As protein: CASRPYNTEAFF. Using reference TRBV7-2 and TRBJ1-1 for the parts outside the CDR3, the full variable domain is GAGVSQSPSNKVTEKGKDVELRCDPISGHTALYWYRQSLGQGLEFLIYFQGNSAPDKSGLPSDRFSAERTGGSVSTLTIQRTQQEDSAVYLCASRPYNTEAFFGQGTRLTVV.

The DNA of the CDR3 is TGTGCCTGGGCTAGGGGAGCGGGAGGGTGGAGCACCGGGGAGCTGTTTTTT. Translating it yields CAWARGAGGWSTGELFF. The chain carries TRBV30 and TRBJ2-2; 10 bases line up with TRBD2. The length of the CDR3 is 17 residues. The V and J ends lost 5 bases and 4 bases, in that order; junction bases with no gene match: 13. Germline loops: CDR1 GTSNPN, CDR2 SVGIG (reference sequence).

This clone has a handful of counts. The chain recombines TRBV7-9 with TRBJ2-6; tentative D call: TRBD1 (6 bases). This CDR3 has 17 amino acids. Germline V gene data show CDR1 as SEHNR and CDR2 as FQNEAQ (reference sequence). V was shortened by 5 bases and J by 1 base, with 15 bases between the two germline ends. The CDR3 reads CASSRTGGTSGANVLTF. The CDR3, as DNA: TGTGCCAGCAGCCGAACTGGTGGGACATCTGGGGCCAACGTCCTGACTTTC. The complete variable domain, with remaining parts taken from reference TRBV7-9 and TRBJ2-6, reads DTGVSQNPRHKITKRGQNVTFRCDPISEHNRLYWYRQTLGQGPEFLTYFQNEAQLEKSRLLSDRFSAERPKGSFSTLEIQRTEQGDSAMYLCASSRTGGTSGANVLTFGAGSRLTVL.

The V call is TRBV28, the J call TRBJ1-1, with D perhaps matching TRBD1 (5 bases). There are 16 residues in the CDR3. Germline CDR1 reads MDHEN; CDR2 reads SYDVKM. V lost 3 bases to trimming and J lost 4 bases, with 18 bases between them. The DNA for the CDR3 is TGTGCCAGCAGTTTGGGGGGTCAAGAGTGGAGCACTGAAGCTTTCTTT. Translated, it gives CASSLGGQEWSTEAFF. The variable domain in full, with the rest retrieved from reference TRBV28 and TRBJ1-1, is DVKVTQSSRYLVKRTGEKVFLECVQDMDHENMFWYRQDPGLGLRLIYFSYDVKMKEKGDIPEGYSVSREKKERFSLILESASTNQTSMYLCASSLGGQEWSTEAFFGQGTRLTVV.

V usage is TRBV5-6 and J usage is TRBJ2-3; 9 bases are shared with TRBD2. The trim removed 0 bases at V and 5 bases at J, leaving 10 bases unmatched. This CDR3 contains 17 residues. Germline V gene sequence: CDR1 SGHDT, CDR2 YYEEEE. The CDR3 loop is CASSLGVAGGPGDTQYF. The CDR3 nucleotides are TGTGCCAGCAGCTTGGGGGTGGCGGGAGGGCCCGGAGATACGCAGTATTTT.